This TCR beta chain was profiled in a study of CD8 T cells in Susac syndrome. In the study overall: When blood was drawn, the patients with Susac syndrome were therapy-naive, on corticosteroids, or on intravenous immunoglobulin alone.

The V and J ends lost 6 bases and 6 bases respectively, with 17 bases between them. The CDR3 runs to 14 residues. Per the germline V gene, CDR1 is MDHEN and CDR2 is SYDVKM. The RNA, roughly 0.45 to 1 ug, was put through reverse transcription using random hexamers. The immunoSEQ assay covered 54 Vbeta and 13 Jbeta segments for CDR3. Each CDR3 protein gets one entry after TCRdb re-called the immunoSEQ multiplex PCR reads with MiXCR. The sample holds roughly 200,000 distinct CDR3 sequences, around 94% seen once. Patients with Susac syndrome met the recently defined diagnostic criteria for definite or probable disease.

The TCR was taken from a human donor with Susac syndrome. The chain uses TRBV28 and TRBJ1-1, with D tentatively TRBD1 (5 bases). The sequenced material came from CD4+ T cells from PBMCs. CDR3 protein: CASSPLRDPSEAFF. The CDR3 region has the DNA TGTGCCAGCAGCCCGCTCCGGGACCCCTCTGAAGCTTTCTTT. The full variable domain, with the rest looked up from reference TRBV28 and TRBJ1-1, is DVKVTQSSRYLVKRTGEKVFLECVQDMDHENMFWYRQDPGLGLRLIYFSYDVKMKEKGDIPEGYSVSREKKERFSLILESASTNQTSMYLCASSPLRDPSEAFFGQGTRLTVV.